This section outlines one T cell receptor (beta chain) sequence together with its context. Germline CDR1 and CDR2: MNHEY and SVGEGT. Germline trimming cut 2 bases from V and 6 bases from J; bases unmatched to any gene: 11. The CDR3 runs to 18 residues. In the original workflow: The assay estimated nucleated cells by amplifying reference gene primers. Only in-frame clones appear in the TCRdb table, and some are missing; sequencing was by immunoSEQ multiplex PCR. The V and J calls and the clone size are those of that table, but D and trimming were determined from the DNA. Counted here are about 160,000 clones, roughly 88% occurring once; the ten biggest clones make up 9.1%. The data originate from a study of blood T cell repertoires in COVID-19. Study details: Spain, Italy and the United States supplied samples that represented acute and convalescent COVID-19. PBMCs, B-cell-depleted T cells, or T cells were the source of the cDNA or gDNA that made up the material.

The source is a woman aged 80 or over with active or convalescent COVID-19. Material for sequencing was peripheral blood. The rearrangement links TRBV6-2 or TRBV6-3 to TRBJ2-3, with 13 positions matching TRBD2. The CDR3 loop is CASSYPGLAGARWDTQYF. In nucleotides, the CDR3 is TGTGCCAGCAGTTACCCCGGACTAGCGGGGGCCCGGTGGGATACGCAGTATTTT.